In this sample, the clone carrying this TCR beta chain turned up many times. What it binds is unknown. The sample comes from a study of T-cell reconstitution after alpha-beta-depleted transplantation in children. The V end was cut by 1 base, the J end by 0 bases, with 8 bases between. Germline CDR1 is SGHTA and CDR2 is FQGTGA. The CDR3 sequence is 15 residues long. Findings and limits, study-wide: Fresh T-cell production supplied most of the T-cell counts and diversity seen one year after transplant.

Unique molecular identifiers were incorporated into the prepared TCRbeta library. One entry per CDR3 protein results from TCRdb running MiXCR on the PCR reads. The sample carries 350,000 to 500,000 distinct CDR3 sequences, over 40% recorded once. The specimen was PBMCs, collected before TCRalphabeta/CD19-depleted stem cell transplant. J is TRBJ2-3 and V is TRBV7-3; D is uncertain. The clonotype was recovered from a girl aged 2 to 10 with aplastic anemia, due to receive a stem cell transplant. The DNA for the CDR3 is TGTGCCAGCAGCTTAAATCGCGCTAGCACAGATACGCAGTATTTT. Its protein is CASSLNRASTDTQYF. Complete variable domain (other parts from reference TRBV7-3 and TRBJ2-3): GAGVSQTPSNKVTEKGKYVELRCDPISGHTALYWYRQSLGQGPEFLIYFQGTGAADDSGLPNDRFFAVRPEGSVSTLKIQRTERGDSAVYLCASSLNRASTDTQYFGPGTRLTVL.